This is a list of T cell receptor beta chains from one sample in a study of identical twins. TCRdb re-called the 5' RACE reads with MiXCR, one entry per CDR3 protein. The profile shows 650,000 to 800,000 distinct CDR3 sequences, around 8.3% of them singletons. The same specimen was also included in a second study, on yellow fever vaccine responses in identical twins.

Sequencing was carried out using PBMCs. The receptors originated from a young woman in good health. The CDR3 runs from the conserved cysteine through the conserved F or W. A D gene is named only where the DNA matches it firmly. Some rows mark clone size as missing; the rest say once, few, many or name a class of expanded clone.

>TRBV20-1|TRBJ1-1|NA|TRBD1
CSARDVWDRDGEAFF
TGCAGTGCTAGAGATGTCTGGGACAGGGATGGTGAAGCTTTCTTT
>TRBV7-9|TRBJ2-2|NA|NA
CASSPAARTGELFF
TGTGCCAGCAGCCCAGCGGCTAGAACCGGGGAGCTGTTTTTT
>TRBV19|TRBJ2-7|few|TRBD1
CASSIQGAVVYEQYF
TGTGCCAGTAGTATTCAGGGGGCCGTGGTCTACGAGCAGTACTTC
>TRBV18|TRBJ2-1|NA|NA
CASSNHEGQPLNEQFF
TGTGCCAGCTCAAACCACGAAGGACAGCCATTAAATGAGCAGTTCTTC
>TRBV11-1|TRBJ2-6|NA|TRBD2
CASSLRYRGDLSGANVLTF
TGTGCCAGCAGCTTAAGATACCGGGGGGACCTCTCTGGGGCCAACGTCCTGACTTTC
>TRBV7-6|TRBJ2-1|NA|NA
CASSLVPSLKPLYNEQFF
TGTGCCAGCAGCTTAGTTCCTAGCCTAAAGCCCCTTTACAATGAGCAGTTCTTC
>TRBV7-9|TRBJ2-7|NA|NA
CASSSTPGVSSYEQYF
TGTGCCAGCAGCTCAACCCCGGGGGTGAGCTCCTACGAGCAGTACTTC
>TRBV20-1|TRBJ2-2|NA|TRBD2
CSARRSGGVNTGELFF
TGCAGTGCTAGAAGGAGCGGGGGGGTGAACACCGGGGAGCTGTTTTTT
>TRBV29-1|TRBJ2-7|many|NA
CSVESGGKAYEQYF
TGCAGCGTTGAGAGTGGGGGAAAGGCCTACGAGCAGTACTTC
>TRBV2|TRBJ2-1|many|TRBD1
CASSEQGASGNEQFF
TGTGCCAGCAGTGAACAGGGGGCTTCTGGCAATGAGCAGTTCTTC
>TRBV19|TRBJ2-4|few|TRBD1
CASSPLDRGGTKNIQYF
TGTGCCAGTAGTCCCCTTGACAGGGGGGGGACCAAAAACATTCAGTACTTC
>TRBV20-1|TRBJ2-3|few|NA
CSAGGTARGPGDTQYF
TGCAGTGCGGGGGGGACAGCGAGGGGTCCGGGAGATACGCAGTATTTT
>TRBV11-2|TRBJ2-3|few|TRBD2
CASRRREVVDTQYF
TGTGCCAGCAGGCGGCGGGAGGTCGTAGATACGCAGTATTTT
>TRBV19|TRBJ1-2|NA|TRBD1
CASTLLRDRPYGYTF
TGTGCCAGTACCCTCCTCCGGGACAGGCCCTATGGCTACACCTTC
>TRBV27|TRBJ2-7|few|TRBD2
CASSLQGLVNEQYF
TGTGCCAGCAGTTTACAGGGACTAGTGAACGAGCAGTACTTC
>TRBV28|TRBJ2-1|many|TRBD1
CASSLVQGSYSYNEQFF
TGTGCCAGCAGTTTAGTACAGGGGTCTTACTCCTACAATGAGCAGTTCTTC
>TRBV6-1|TRBJ1-5|few|TRBD1
CASSPGTGGGGQPQHF
TGTGCCAGCAGTCCCGGGACAGGGGGCGGGGGTCAGCCCCAGCATTTT
>TRBV18|TRBJ2-4|NA|NA
CASSPSVGGQKNIQYF
TGTGCCAGCTCACCTAGCGTCGGGGGACAGAAAAACATTCAGTACTTC
>TRBV21-1|TRBJ1-1|few|NA
CASSKAYRVVENTEAFF
TGTGCCAGCAGCAAAGCCTACCGTGTTGTGGAGAACACTGAAGCTTTCTTT
>TRBV11-2|TRBJ2-1|many|TRBD2
CASSFPPKRAGGSYNEQFF
TGTGCCAGCAGCTTTCCCCCCAAAAGGGCGGGAGGATCCTACAATGAGCAGTTCTTC
>TRBV29-1|TRBJ2-3|many|NA
CSALTGFTDTQYF
TGCAGCGCCTTAACTGGATTCACAGATACGCAGTATTTT
>TRBV29-1|TRBJ2-5|many|TRBD2
CSVEGSGLAYETQYF
TGCAGCGTTGAGGGGTCGGGACTAGCGTACGAGACCCAGTACTTC
>TRBV20-1|TRBJ2-5|once|TRBD2
CSATTSGTETQYF
TGCAGTGCGACGACTAGCGGGACTGAGACCCAGTACTTC
>TRBV9|TRBJ1-6|few|TRBD1
CASSATGGSDSPLHF
TGTGCCAGCAGCGCCACAGGGGGCTCAGATTCACCCCTCCACTTT
>TRBV20-1|TRBJ2-7|NA|TRBD2
CSARLASGTSEQYF
TGCAGTGCTAGATTAGCTAGCGGGACCTCCGAGCAGTACTTC
>TRBV7-2|TRBJ2-1|NA|TRBD2
CASSLVLAGGAGIF
TGTGCCAGCAGCTTAGTTCTAGCGGGAGGGGCCGGTATCTTC
>TRBV16|TRBJ2-3|few|TRBD2
CASSKLAGYTDTQYF
TGTGCCAGCAGCAAGCTAGCGGGATACACAGATACGCAGTATTTT
>TRBV5-1|TRBJ2-7|NA|NA
CASNSLYEQYF
TGCGCCAGCAACTCCCTTTACGAGCAGTACTTC
>TRBV3-1|TRBJ2-7|few|NA
CASSRALPYEQYF
TGTGCCAGCAGCCGCGCACTACCGTACGAGCAGTACTTC
>TRBV2|TRBJ1-1|NA|TRBD1
CASSDRGQRNTEAFF
TGTGCCAGCAGTGATAGGGGACAGAGGAACACTGAAGCTTTCTTT
>TRBV6-1|TRBJ2-7|many|NA
CASSAPGTYEQYF
TGTGCCAGCAGCGCCCCGGGTACTTACGAGCAGTACTTC
>TRBV24-1|TRBJ2-2|NA|NA
CATSEIGLEDTGELFF
TGTGCCACCAGTGAAATAGGACTGGAGGACACCGGGGAGCTGTTTTTT
>TRBV4-1|TRBJ2-1|NA|NA
CASSRLDPSSYNEQFF
TGCGCCAGCAGCCGATTAGACCCGAGCTCCTACAATGAGCAGTTCTTC
>TRBV14|TRBJ2-7|NA|NA
CASSQTVQTGEQYF
TGTGCCAGCAGCCAGACGGTGCAGACAGGCGAGCAGTACTTC
>TRBV7-9|TRBJ2-5|many|NA
CASSSVLSEDQETQYF
TGTGCCAGCAGCTCGGTACTGTCCGAGGACCAAGAGACCCAGTACTTC
>TRBV20-1|TRBJ2-5|few|TRBD2
CSARAAGTSIWSETQYF
TGCAGTGCTAGAGCCGCCGGGACTAGCATTTGGTCAGAGACCCAGTACTTC
>TRBV20-1|TRBJ2-3|few|NA
CSALDGAVPDTQYF
TGCAGTGCCCTAGACGGGGCTGTCCCAGATACGCAGTATTTT
>TRBV7-9|TRBJ2-4|NA|TRBD1
CASSLVPGGSIQYF
TGTGCCAGCAGCTTAGTCCCAGGGGGTAGCATTCAGTACTTC
>TRBV20-1|TRBJ2-7|NA|TRBD1
CSARDLPGGYEQYF
TGCAGTGCTAGAGATCTTCCAGGGGGCTACGAGCAGTACTTC
>TRBV3-1|TRBJ2-1|NA|TRBD2
CASSQDGTSINEQFF
TGTGCCAGCAGCCAAGATGGGACTAGCATCAATGAGCAGTTCTTC
>TRBV7-9|TRBJ2-3|many|NA
CASSLIRGSTDTQYF
TGTGCCAGCAGCTTAATTCGGGGGAGCACAGATACGCAGTATTTT
>TRBV27|TRBJ2-1|many|TRBD1
CASSLFRGAGGFDEQFF
TGTGCCAGCAGTTTATTCCGTGGGGCAGGGGGCTTCGATGAGCAGTTCTTC
>TRBV6-1|TRBJ2-4|few|TRBD1
CASSQTPGGTAKNIQYF
TGTGCCAGCAGTCAAACCCCAGGGGGCACGGCCAAAAACATTCAGTACTTC
>TRBV7-8|TRBJ2-3|NA|NA
CASSRNLDTQYF
TGTGCCAGCAGCCGGAACCTCGATACGCAGTATTTT
>TRBV4-1|TRBJ1-4|many|NA
CASSPTVVEGKLFF
TGCGCCAGCAGCCCAACCGTGGTGGAGGGAAAACTGTTTTTT